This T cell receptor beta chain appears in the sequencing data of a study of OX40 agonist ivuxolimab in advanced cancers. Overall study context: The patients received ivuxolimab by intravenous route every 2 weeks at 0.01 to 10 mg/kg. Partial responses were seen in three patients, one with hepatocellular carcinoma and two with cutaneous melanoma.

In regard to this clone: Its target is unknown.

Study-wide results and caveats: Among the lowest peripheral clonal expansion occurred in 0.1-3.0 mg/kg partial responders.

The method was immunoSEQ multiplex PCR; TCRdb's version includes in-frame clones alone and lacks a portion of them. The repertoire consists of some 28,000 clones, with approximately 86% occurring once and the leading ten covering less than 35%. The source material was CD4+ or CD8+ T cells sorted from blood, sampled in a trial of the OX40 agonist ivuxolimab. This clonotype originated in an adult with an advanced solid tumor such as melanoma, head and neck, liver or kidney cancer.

In nucleotides, the CDR3 is TGTGCCAGCAGTCGCGGGACAGAGTACAATGAGCAGTTCTTC. Its translation: CASSRGTEYNEQFF. The gene calls are TRBV27 and TRBJ2-1, with a weak D call TRBD1 (7 bases). The germline V gene has CDR1 MNHEY and CDR2 SMNVEV (reference sequence). V was trimmed by 5 bases and J by 4 bases, leaving 12 bases between them. CDR3 length equals 14 residues.